This T cell receptor (beta chain) was captured by sequencing in a study of control samples from healthy donors and cancer patients. Per the germline V gene, CDR1 is SEHNR and CDR2 is FQNEAQ (reference sequence). V was pared by 7 bases and J by 4 bases, with 11 bases between. This CDR3 contains 14 residues. Clones were sequenced by immunoSEQ multiplex PCR, and TCRdb holds only the in-frame ones, with some missing. This table holds about 140,000 clones, around nine tenths found once. Sequences were obtained from blood. The TCR sequence derives from a man aged 25-45 years in good health. V usage is TRBV7-9 and J usage is TRBJ1-6; no firm D call. The DNA for the CDR3 is TGTGCCAGCACTATAGAGCAGTATAATTCACCCCTCCACTTT. Protein product: CASTIEQYNSPLHF.